Sequencing of this T cell receptor (beta chain) was carried out in a study of shared clonotypes between healthy human individuals. Study-wide background: Three CD4 naive, three CD4 memory, two CD8 naive and one CD8 memory plate were used per donor.

Study-wide results and caveats: A handful of donors showed sharing of about 4.8% of naive CD4 clonotypes.

The protocol was immunoSEQ multiplex PCR, while the TCRdb copy is restricted to in-frame clones and leaves out a portion. The sample includes some 740,000 clones, 80% to 95% of them seen just once. This CDR3 has 15 residues. V lost 5 bases and J lost 2; bases outside the gene matches: 7. CDR1 PRHDT and CDR2 FYEKMQ come from the germline V gene (reference sequence). Concerning this clone: Its antigen is unknown.

Positive CCR7 selection of CD45RO-negative cells yielded the naive CD8 cells, and terminally differentiated effector memory CD45RA+ cells were excluded. This receptor was obtained from a man aged 25-40 years in good health. The sequencing input was naive CD8+ T cells sorted from blood. The rearrangement links TRBV13 to TRBJ1-1; 8 bases are a match to TRBD1. Written as DNA, the CDR3 is TGTGCCAGCAGCGCCGGACAGGGAGGAAACACTGAAGCTTTCTTT. Residues: CASSAGQGGNTEAFF.